These T cell receptor beta chains were read from a single sample in a study of tumour-infiltrating T cells in Burkitt lymphoma. Measured with immunoSEQ multiplex PCR; TCRdb has only the in-frame clones, and not every one. The sample has tens of thousands of clones, roughly 31% seen once. The material sequenced was tumor tissue. These receptors were obtained from a human donor with Burkitt lymphoma. The CDR3 runs from the conserved cysteine through the conserved F or W. D genes are given only for firm matches. Some rows mark clone size as missing; the rest say once, few, many or name a class of expanded clone.

v_call,d_call,clone_size,j_call,cdr3_aa
TRBV6-1,.,few,TRBJ2-7,CAASGDISYEQYF
TRBV19,TRBD1,few,TRBJ2-2,CASSITGQPRAGELFF
TRBV5-4,TRBD1,few,TRBJ1-2,CASSPGQGAYNYGYTF
TRBV11-1,.,.,TRBJ2-1,CASRRRLDNEQFF
TRBV4-1,.,.,TRBJ1-3,CASSIDSASGNTIYF
TRBV6-6,TRBD1,.,TRBJ1-2,CASSPRDSYPYGYTF
TRBV12-5,.,once,TRBJ2-7,CASGLVIWYPPPYEQYF
TRBV29-1,.,.,TRBJ2-7,CSASQGEGRYEQYF
TRBV5-1,TRBD1,few,TRBJ1-1,CASRGTGLVSGEAFF
TRBV28,.,.,TRBJ2-5,CASSLRGPEETQYF
TRBV2,.,few,TRBJ2-1,CASSDWDEQFF
TRBV7-6,.,.,TRBJ1-4,CASSTTRDGKLFF
TRBV5-1,.,.,TRBJ2-7,CASSLVAGPYEQYF
TRBV29-1,.,few,TRBJ1-2,CSVARGLANYGYTF
TRBV11-1,.,few,TRBJ2-3,CASSYQLDTQYF
TRBV4-2,.,few,TRBJ1-2,CASSQGGPVLSSTGGYTF
TRBV5-4,.,few,TRBJ2-5,CASSLPALQETQYF
TRBV14,.,few,TRBJ1-1,CASSLLGTEAFF
TRBV6-1,.,few,TRBJ2-3,CASSGWGSDTQYF
TRBV6-6,.,.,TRBJ2-5,CASSPRGGGTQYF
TRBV5-6,.,few,TRBJ1-2,CASSLGRNYGYTF
TRBV2,.,few,TRBJ1-5,CASKGGVNQPQHF
TRBV7-9,TRBD2,few,TRBJ2-5,CASSSPTSGYTQYF
TRBV4-1,.,.,TRBJ1-1,CASSQDRGDMNTEAFF
TRBV27,.,.,TRBJ1-5,CASSRGYYQPQHF
TRBV5-1,TRBD2,.,TRBJ2-7,CASSLVAGGTPYEQYF
TRBV30,TRBD1,.,TRBJ1-2,CAWTAFGTGLYGYTF
TRBV18,TRBD1,.,TRBJ2-5,CASSPTGTGIETQYF
TRBV6-6,.,few,TRBJ2-3,CASRDHPREYF
TRBV13,.,.,TRBJ1-5,CASSLGRRKVTQPQHF
TRBV5-1,.,.,TRBJ1-3,CASSPGGGTRHSGNTIYF
TRBV27,TRBD2,once,TRBJ2-5,CASSSSGVIETQYF
TRBV19,TRBD1,.,TRBJ1-6,CASKQTGPTNSPLHF
TRBV4-1,.,.,TRBJ2-1,CASSQERDRGNNEQFF
TRBV7-2,.,.,TRBJ1-4,CASSLFGGGEKLFF
TRBV2,.,.,TRBJ2-1,CAIENEQFF
TRBV5-8,TRBD2,.,TRBJ2-2,CASTRTSGGAGGELFF
TRBV4-2,.,.,TRBJ1-6,CASSPRRSYNSPLHF
TRBV11-2,.,.,TRBJ1-3,CASSPQRVGGNTIYF
TRBV4-2,.,.,TRBJ2-1,CASSQDGGRGREQFF
TRBV18,.,few,TRBJ1-4,CASSPLGEKLFF
TRBV5-1,.,.,TRBJ1-2,CASSLDGGASVMGYGYTF
TRBV18,.,.,TRBJ1-2,CASSWQAGEMGKNYGYTF
TRBV4-1,.,few,TRBJ2-5,CASSQADYLYQETQYF
TRBV20-1,.,.,TRBJ2-7,CSATGGAEQYF
TRBV5-4,TRBD1,.,TRBJ2-6,CASSSGQGVSSGANVLTF
TRBV6-6,.,.,TRBJ1-2,CASTLLGANYGYTF
TRBV7-2,.,.,TRBJ1-1,CASSLDRILNTEAFF
TRBV13,.,.,TRBJ2-7,CASSQGSESEQYF
TRBV2,.,few,TRBJ1-4,CASSEVGRGEEKLFF
TRBV2,.,few,TRBJ1-4,CASRGYGEKLFF
TRBV6-1,.,.,TRBJ1-1,CASSDRGGETEAFF
TRBV10-3,TRBD1,few,TRBJ2-7,CAIKLGTAEQYF
TRBV2,.,.,TRBJ2-3,CASSGDVTDTQYF
TRBV7-9,.,.,TRBJ1-3,CASTVRVTSGNTIYF